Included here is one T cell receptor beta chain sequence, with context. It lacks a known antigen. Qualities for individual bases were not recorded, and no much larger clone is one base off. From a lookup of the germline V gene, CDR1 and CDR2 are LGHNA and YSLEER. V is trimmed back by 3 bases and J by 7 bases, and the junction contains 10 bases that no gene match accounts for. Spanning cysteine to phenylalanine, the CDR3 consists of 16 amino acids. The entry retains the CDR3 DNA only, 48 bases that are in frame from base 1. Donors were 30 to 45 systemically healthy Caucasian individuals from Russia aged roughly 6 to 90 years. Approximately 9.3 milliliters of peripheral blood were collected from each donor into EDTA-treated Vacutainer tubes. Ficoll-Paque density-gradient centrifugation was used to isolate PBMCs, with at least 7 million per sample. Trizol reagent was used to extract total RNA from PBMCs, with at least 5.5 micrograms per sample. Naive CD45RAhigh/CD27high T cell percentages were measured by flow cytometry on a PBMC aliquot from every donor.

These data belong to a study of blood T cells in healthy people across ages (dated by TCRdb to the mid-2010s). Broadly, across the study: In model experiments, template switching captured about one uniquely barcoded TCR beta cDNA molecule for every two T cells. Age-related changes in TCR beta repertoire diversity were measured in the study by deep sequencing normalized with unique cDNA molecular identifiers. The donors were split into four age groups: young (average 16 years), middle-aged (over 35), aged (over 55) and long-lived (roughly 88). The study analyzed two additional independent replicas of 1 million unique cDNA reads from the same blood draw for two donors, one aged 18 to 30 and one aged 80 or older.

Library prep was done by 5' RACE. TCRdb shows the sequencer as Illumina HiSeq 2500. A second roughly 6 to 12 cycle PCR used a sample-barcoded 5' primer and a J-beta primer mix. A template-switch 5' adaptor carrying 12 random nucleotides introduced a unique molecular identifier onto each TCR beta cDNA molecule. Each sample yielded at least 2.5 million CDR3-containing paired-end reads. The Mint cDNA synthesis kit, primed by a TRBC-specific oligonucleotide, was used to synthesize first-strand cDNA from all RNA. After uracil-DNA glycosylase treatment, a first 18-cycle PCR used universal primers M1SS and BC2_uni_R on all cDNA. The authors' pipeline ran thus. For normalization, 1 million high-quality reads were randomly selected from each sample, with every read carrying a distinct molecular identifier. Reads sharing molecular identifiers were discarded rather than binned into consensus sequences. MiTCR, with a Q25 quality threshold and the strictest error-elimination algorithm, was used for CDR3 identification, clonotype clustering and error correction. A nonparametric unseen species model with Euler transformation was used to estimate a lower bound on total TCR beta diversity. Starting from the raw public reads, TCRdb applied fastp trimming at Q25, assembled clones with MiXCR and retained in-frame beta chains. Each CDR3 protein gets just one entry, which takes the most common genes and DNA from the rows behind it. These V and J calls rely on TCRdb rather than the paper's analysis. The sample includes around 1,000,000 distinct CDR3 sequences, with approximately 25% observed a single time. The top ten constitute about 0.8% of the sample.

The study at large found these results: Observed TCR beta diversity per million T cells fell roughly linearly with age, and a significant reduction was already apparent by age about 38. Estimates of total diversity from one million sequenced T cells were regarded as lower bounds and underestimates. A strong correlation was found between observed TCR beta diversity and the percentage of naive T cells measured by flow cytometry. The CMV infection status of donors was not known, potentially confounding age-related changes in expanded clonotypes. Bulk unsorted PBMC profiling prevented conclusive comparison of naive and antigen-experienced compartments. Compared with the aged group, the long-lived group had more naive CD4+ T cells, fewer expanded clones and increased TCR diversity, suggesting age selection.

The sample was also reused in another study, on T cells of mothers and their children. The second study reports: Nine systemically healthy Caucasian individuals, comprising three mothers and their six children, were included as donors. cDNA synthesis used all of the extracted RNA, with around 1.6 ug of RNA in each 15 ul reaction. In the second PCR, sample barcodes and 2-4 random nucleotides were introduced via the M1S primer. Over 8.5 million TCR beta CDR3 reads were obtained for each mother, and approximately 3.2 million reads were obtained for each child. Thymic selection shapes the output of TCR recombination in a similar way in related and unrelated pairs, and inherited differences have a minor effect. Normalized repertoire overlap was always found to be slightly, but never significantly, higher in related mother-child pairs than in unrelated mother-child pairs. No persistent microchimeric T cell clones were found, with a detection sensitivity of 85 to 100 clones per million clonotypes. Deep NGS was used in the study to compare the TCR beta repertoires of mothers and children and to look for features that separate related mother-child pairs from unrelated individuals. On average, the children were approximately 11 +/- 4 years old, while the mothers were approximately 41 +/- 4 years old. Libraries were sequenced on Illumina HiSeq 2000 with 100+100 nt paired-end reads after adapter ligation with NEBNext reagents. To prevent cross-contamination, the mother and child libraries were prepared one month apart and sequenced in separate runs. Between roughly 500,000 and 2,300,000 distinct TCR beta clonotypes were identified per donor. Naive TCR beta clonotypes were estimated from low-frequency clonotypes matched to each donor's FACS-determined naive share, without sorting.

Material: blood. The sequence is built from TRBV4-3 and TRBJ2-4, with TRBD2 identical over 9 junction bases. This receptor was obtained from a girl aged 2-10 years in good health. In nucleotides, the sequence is TGCGCCAGCAGCCAGCAGGCGGGGGGGATTGGGAACATTCAGTACTTC. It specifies CASSQQAGGIGNIQYF.